This T cell receptor beta chain was sequenced during a study of blood T cell repertoires in COVID-19. The overall study: PBMCs, B-cell-depleted T cells, or T cells were the source of the cDNA or gDNA that made up the material.

Original processing notes: Estimated nucleated cell counts came from reference gene primer amplification. Assay: immunoSEQ multiplex PCR; the TCRdb copy retains only in-frame clones and omits some. V, J and clone size were drawn from that table, and D and trimming were deduced from the DNA. The sample comprises roughly 130,000 clones, 80% to 85% of which are singletons, and around 12% rests with the top ten. CDR3 size: 14 residues. Germline CDR1 SGHAT, CDR2 FQDESV (reference sequence). V gave up 3 bases and J gave up 5 bases, with 11 bases separating them. The V gene is TRBV11-1, the J gene TRBJ2-1; D might be TRBD2 (5 bases). Sequenced: peripheral blood. The receptor comes from a woman aged 25 to 39 who had recovered from COVID-19. The CDR3 sequence is CASSLGRLDNEQFF. The CDR3, as DNA: TGTGCCAGCAGCTTGGGGAGACTGGACAATGAGCAGTTCTTC.